This T cell receptor (beta chain) was identified during a study of T cells after somatic rescue of genetic block (dated by TCRdb to the early 2020s). About the full investigation: The study assessed how robust, over the long term, a T-cell system was when the system had developed through somatic rescue of a genetic block in T-cell development.

The germline V gene supplies CDR1 SGHRS and CDR2 YFSETQ. The cysteine opens and the phenylalanine closes a CDR3 of 15 amino acids. Just the 45-base CDR3 DNA is kept, in frame starting at base 1. The trim is 3 bases for V and 1 base for J, with a gap of 13 bases between the germline ends. Library method: the immunoSEQ multiplex PCR assay. TCRdb carries this immuneACCESS record with in-frame sequences only. Its versions omit some clonotypes, under half of them owing to an unresolved V gene in the studies checked, with the rest unexplained. The sample profile shows around 67,000 clones; roughly 93% of them were found once. The ten biggest clones cover around 2.8% of the sample. This clone has a count of ten or more. There is no known antigen for this receptor. Base qualities are not recorded, but no much larger clone differs from it by a single base.

The source material was peripheral blood mononuclear cells (PBMCs). This receptor was obtained from a man aged 25-45 years. This chain joins TRBV5-1 to TRBJ1-1; a weak D assignment points to TRBD1 (5 bases agree). Here is the DNA: TGCGCCAGCAGCTCAATGGGACTCGGGAACACTGAAGCTTTCTTT. Its amino acids are CASSSMGLGNTEAFF.